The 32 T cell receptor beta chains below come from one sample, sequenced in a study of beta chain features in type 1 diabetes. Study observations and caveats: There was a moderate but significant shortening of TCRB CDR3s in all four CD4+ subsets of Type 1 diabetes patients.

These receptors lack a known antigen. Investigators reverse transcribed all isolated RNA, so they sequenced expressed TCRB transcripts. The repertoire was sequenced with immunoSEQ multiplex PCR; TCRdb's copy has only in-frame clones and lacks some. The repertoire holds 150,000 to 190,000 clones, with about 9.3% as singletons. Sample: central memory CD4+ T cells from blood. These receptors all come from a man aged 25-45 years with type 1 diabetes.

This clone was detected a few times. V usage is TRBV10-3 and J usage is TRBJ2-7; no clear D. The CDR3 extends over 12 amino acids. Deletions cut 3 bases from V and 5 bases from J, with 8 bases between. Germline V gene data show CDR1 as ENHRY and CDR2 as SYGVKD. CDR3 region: CAISDMRHEQYF. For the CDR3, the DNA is TGTGCCATCAGTGACATGCGCCACGAGCAGTACTTC.

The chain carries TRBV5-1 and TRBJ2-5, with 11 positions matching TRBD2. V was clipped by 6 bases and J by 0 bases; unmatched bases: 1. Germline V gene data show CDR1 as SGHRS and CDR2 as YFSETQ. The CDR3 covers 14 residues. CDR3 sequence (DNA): TGCGCCAGCAAGGGACTAGCGGACCAAGAGACCCAGTACTTC. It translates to CASKGLADQETQYF.

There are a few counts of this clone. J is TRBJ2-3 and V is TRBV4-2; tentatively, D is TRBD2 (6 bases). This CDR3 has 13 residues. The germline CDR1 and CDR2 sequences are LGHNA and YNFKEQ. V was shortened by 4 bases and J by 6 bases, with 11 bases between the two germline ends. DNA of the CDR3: TGTGCCAGCAGCCGTCCGCTAGCGGATACGCAGTATTTT. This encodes CASSRPLADTQYF.

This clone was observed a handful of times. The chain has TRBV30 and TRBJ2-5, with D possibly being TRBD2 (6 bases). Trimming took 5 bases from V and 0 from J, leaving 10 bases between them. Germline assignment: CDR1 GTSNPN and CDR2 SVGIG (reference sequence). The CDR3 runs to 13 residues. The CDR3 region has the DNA TGTGCCTGGGGGACTTCGTACCAAGAGACCCAGTACTTC. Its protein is CAWGTSYQETQYF.

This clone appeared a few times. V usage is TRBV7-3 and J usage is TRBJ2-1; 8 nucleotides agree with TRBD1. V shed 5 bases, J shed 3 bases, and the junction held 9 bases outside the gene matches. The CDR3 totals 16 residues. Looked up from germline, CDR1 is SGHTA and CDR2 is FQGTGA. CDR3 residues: CASSAGQARSYNEQFF. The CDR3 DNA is TGTGCCAGCAGCGCGGGACAGGCCAGGAGCTACAATGAGCAGTTCTTC.

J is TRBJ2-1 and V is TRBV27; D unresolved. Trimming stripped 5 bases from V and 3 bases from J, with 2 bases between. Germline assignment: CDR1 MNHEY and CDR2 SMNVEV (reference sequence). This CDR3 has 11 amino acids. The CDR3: CASSLYNEQFF. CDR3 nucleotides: TGTGCCAGCAGTCTCTACAATGAGCAGTTCTTC.

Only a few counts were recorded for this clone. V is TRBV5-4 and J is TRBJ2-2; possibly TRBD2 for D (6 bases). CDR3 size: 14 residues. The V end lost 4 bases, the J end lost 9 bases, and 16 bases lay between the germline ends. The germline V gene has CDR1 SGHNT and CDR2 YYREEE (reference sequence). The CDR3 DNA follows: TGTGCCAGCAGCCCCGGGGAGGCCAACCGGGAGCTGTTTTTT. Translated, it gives CASSPGEANRELFF.

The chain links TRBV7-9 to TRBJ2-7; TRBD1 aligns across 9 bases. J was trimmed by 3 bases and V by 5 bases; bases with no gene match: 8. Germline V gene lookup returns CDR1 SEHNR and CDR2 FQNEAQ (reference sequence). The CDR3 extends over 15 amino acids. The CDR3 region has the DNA TGTGCCAGCAGCGTCCCGGACAGGGGCTTCTACGAGCAGTACTTC. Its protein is CASSVPDRGFYEQYF.

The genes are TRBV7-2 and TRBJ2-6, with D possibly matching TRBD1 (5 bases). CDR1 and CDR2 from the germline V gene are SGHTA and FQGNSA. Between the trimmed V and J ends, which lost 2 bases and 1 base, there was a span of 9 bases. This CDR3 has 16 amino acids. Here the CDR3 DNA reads TGTGCCAGCAGCTTAATGGGGCAGTCTGGGGCCAACGTCCTGACTTTC. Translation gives CASSLMGQSGANVLTF.

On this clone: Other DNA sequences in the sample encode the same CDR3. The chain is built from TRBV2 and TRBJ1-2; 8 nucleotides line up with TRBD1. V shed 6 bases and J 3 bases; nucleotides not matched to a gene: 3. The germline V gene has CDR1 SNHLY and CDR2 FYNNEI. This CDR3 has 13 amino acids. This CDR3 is CASSEQGDYGYTF. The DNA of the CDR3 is TGTGCCAGCAGCGAACAGGGGGACTATGGCTACACCTTC.

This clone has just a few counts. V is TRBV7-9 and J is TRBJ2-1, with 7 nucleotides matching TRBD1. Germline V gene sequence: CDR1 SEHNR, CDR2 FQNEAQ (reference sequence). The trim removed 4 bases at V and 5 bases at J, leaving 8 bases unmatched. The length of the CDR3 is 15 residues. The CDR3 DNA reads TGTGCCAGCAGCTACCCCAACAGGGGAGACAATGAGCAGTTCTTC. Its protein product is CASSYPNRGDNEQFF.

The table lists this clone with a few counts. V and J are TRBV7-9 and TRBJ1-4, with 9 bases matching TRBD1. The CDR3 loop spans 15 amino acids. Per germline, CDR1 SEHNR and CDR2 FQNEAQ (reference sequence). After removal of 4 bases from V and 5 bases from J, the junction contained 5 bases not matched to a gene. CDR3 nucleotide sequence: TGTGCCAGCAGCTGGGGGACAGGGATGAATGAAAAACTGTTTTTT. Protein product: CASSWGTGMNEKLFF.

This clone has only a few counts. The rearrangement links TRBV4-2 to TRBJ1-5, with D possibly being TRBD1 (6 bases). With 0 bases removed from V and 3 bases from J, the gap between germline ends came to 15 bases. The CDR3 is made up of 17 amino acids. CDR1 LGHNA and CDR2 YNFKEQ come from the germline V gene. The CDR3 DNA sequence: TGTGCCAGCAGCCAAGATCCCCGGGGGGCTAACAATCAGCCCCAGCATTTT. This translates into CASSQDPRGANNQPQHF.

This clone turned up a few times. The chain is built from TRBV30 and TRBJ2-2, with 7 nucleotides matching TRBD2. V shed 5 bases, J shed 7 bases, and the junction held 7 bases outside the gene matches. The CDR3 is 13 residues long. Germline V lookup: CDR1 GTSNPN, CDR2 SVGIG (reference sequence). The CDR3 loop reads CAWGTNPGGELFF. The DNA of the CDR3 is TGTGCCTGGGGGACTAACCCGGGCGGGGAGCTGTTTTTT.

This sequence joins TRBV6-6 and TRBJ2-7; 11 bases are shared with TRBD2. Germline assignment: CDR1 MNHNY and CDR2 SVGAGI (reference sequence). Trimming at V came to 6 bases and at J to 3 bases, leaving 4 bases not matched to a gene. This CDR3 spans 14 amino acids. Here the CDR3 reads CASRSTSGDYEQYF. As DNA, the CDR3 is TGTGCCAGCAGGTCGACTAGCGGGGACTACGAGCAGTACTTC.

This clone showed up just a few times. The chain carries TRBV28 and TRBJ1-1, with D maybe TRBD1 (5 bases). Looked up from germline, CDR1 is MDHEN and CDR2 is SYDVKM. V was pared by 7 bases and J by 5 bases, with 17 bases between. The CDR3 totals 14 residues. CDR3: CASTGGVGRTEAFF. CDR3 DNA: TGTGCCAGCACCGGGGGGGTAGGTAGGACTGAAGCTTTCTTT.

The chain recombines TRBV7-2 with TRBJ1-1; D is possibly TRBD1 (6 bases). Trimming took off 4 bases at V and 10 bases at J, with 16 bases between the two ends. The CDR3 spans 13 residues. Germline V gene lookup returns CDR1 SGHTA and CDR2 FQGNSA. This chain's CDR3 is CASSSFAGDGAFF. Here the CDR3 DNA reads TGTGCCAGCAGCTCGTTCGCAGGGGACGGAGCTTTCTTT.

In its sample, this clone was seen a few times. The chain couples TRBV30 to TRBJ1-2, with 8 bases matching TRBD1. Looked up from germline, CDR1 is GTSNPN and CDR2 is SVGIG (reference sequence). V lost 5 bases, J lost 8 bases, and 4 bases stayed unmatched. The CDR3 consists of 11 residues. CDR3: CAWDRGGGYTF. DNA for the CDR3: TGTGCCTGGGACAGGGGAGGAGGCTACACCTTC.

The CDR3 sequence: CASSRDFGASSAEQFF. The CDR3 region has the DNA TGTGCCAGCTCACGCGATTTTGGGGCGTCTTCGGCTGAGCAGTTCTTC. The gene calls are TRBV18 and TRBJ2-1; the D gene is possibly TRBD1 (5 bases). The CDR3 contains 16 residues. The germline gives CDR1 KGHSH, CDR2 LQKENI. V was cut by 4 bases and J by 9 bases, with 22 bases left in between.

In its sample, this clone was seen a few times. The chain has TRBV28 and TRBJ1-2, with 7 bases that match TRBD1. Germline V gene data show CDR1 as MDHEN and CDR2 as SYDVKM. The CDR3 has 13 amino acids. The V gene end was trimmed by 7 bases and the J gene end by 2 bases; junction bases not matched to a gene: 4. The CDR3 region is CASIPDRNYGYTF. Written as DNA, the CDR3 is TGTGCCAGCATCCCGGACAGGAACTATGGCTACACCTTC.

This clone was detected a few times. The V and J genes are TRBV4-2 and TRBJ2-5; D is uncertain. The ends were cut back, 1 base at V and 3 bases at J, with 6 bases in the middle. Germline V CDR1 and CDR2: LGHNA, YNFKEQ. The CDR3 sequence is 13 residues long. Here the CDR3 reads CASSQVSEETQYF. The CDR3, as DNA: TGTGCCAGCAGCCAAGTTTCAGAAGAGACCCAGTACTTC.

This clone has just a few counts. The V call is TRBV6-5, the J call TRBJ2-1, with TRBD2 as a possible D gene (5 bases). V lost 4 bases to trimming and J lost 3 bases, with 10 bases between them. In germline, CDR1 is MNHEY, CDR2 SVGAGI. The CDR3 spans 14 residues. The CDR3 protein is CASSSFGSYNEQFF. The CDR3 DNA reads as TGTGCCAGCAGTTCCTTTGGGAGCTACAATGAGCAGTTCTTC.

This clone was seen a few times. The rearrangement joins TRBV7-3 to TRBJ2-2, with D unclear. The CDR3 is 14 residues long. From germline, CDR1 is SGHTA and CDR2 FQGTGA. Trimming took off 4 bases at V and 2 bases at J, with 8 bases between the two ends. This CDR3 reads CASSSGPNTGELFF. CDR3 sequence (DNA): TGTGCCAGCAGCTCCGGTCCAAACACCGGGGAGCTGTTTTTT.

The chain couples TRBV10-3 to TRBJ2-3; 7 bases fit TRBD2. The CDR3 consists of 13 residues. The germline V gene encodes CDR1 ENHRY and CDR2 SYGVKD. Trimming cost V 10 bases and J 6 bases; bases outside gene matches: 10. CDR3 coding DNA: TGTGCCACCCTTCCTAGCGGCGGGGATACGCAGTATTTT. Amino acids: CATLPSGGDTQYF.

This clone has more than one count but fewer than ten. This CDR3 is CASSLALRAGNEQFF. CDR3 in DNA: TGTGCCAGCAGCTTAGCGCTACGAGCCGGCAATGAGCAGTTCTTC. V is TRBV11-1 and J is TRBJ2-1; no firm D call. The CDR3 is made up of 15 amino acids. With 0 bases removed from V and 6 bases from J, the gap between germline ends came to 12 bases. Per the germline V gene, CDR1 is SGHAT and CDR2 is FQDESV (reference sequence). The full variable domain, completed using reference TRBV11-1 and TRBJ2-1, is EAEVAQSPRYKITEKSQAVAFWCDPISGHATLYWYRQILGQGPELLVQFQDESVVDDSQLPKDRFSAERLKGVDSTLKIQPAELGDSAMYLCASSLALRAGNEQFFGPGTRLTVL.

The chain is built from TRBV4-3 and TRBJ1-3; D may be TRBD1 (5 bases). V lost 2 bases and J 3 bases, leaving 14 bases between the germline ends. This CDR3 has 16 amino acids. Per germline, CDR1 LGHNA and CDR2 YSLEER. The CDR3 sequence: CASSQTRVVDGNTIYF. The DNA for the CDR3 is TGCGCCAGCAGCCAAACCAGGGTCGTGGATGGAAACACCATATATTTT.

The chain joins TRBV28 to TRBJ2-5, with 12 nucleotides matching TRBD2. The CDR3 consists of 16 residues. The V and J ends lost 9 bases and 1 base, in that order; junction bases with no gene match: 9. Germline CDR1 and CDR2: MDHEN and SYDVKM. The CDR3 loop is CASRLAGAPGQETQYF. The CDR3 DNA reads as TGTGCCAGTAGACTAGCGGGGGCGCCAGGCCAAGAGACCCAGTACTTC.

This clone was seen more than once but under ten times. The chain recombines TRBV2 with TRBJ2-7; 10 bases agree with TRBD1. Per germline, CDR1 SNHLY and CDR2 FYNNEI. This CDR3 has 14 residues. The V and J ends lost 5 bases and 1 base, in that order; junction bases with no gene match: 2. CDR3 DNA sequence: TGTGCCAGCAGTAGGACAGGGGGATCCTACGAGCAGTACTTC. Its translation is CASSRTGGSYEQYF.

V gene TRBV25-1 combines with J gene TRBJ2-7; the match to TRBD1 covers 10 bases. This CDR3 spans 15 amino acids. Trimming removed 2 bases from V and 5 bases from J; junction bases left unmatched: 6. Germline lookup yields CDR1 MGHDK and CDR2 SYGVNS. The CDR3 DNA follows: TGTGCCAGCAGTGAAACGGGACAGGGGACCAACGAGCAGTACTTC. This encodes CASSETGQGTNEQYF.

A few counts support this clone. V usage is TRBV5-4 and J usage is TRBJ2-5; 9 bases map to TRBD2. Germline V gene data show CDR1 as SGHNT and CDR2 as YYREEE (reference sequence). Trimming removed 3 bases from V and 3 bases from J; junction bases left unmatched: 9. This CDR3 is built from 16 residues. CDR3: CASSSAGGASEETQYF. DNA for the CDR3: TGTGCCAGCAGCTCGGCGGGAGGGGCTTCGGAAGAGACCCAGTACTTC.

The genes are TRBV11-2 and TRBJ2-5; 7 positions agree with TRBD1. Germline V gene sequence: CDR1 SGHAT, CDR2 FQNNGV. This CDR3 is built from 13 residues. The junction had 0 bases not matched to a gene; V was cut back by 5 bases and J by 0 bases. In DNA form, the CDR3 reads TGTGCCAGCAGCACAGGGGACCAAGAGACCCAGTACTTC. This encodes CASSTGDQETQYF. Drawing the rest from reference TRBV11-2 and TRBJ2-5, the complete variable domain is EAGVAQSPRYKIIEKRQSVAFWCNPISGHATLYWYQQILGQGPKLLIQFQNNGVVDDSQLPKDRFSAERLKGVDSTLKIQPAKLEDSAVYLCASSTGDQETQYFGPGTRLLVL.

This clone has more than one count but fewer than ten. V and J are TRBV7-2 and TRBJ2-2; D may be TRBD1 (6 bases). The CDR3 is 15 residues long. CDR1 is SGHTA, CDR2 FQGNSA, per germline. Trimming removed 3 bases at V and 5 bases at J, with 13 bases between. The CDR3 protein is CASSLQGGRTGELFF. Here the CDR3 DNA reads TGTGCCAGCAGCTTGCAAGGGGGTCGAACCGGGGAGCTGTTTTTT. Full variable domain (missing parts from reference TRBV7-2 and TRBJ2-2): GAGVSQSPSNKVTEKGKDVELRCDPISGHTALYWYRQSLGQGLEFLIYFQGNSAPDKSGLPSDRFSAERTGGSVSTLTIQRTQQEDSAVYLCASSLQGGRTGELFFGEGSRLTVL.